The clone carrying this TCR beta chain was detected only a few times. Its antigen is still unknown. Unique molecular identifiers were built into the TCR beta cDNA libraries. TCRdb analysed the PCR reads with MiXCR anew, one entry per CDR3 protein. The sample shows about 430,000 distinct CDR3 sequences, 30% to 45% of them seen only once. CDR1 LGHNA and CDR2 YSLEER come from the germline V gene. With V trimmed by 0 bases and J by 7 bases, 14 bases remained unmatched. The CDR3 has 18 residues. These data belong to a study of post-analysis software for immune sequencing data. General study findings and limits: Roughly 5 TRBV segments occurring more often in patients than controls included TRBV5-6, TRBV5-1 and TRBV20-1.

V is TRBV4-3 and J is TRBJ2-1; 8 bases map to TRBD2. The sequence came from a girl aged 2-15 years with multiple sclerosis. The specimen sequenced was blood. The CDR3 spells CASSQDPGRGTSRNEQFF. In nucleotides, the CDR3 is TGCGCCAGCAGCCAAGATCCGGGGCGGGGGACTAGTCGGAATGAGCAGTTCTTC.